The next 17 T cell receptor beta chains were all read from a single sample in a study of blood T cell repertoires in COVID-19 (dated by TCRdb to about 2020). Receptor libraries were prepared by the immunoSEQ multiplex PCR assay. TCRdb obtained this table from immuneACCESS and retained in-frame rearrangements with V and J assigned. These tables miss some clones; where compared with another copy, unresolved V genes account for less than half of the shortfall, and the remainder is unexplained. This sample is represented by more than 100,000 clones; around four fifths of them were singletons. The ten top clones hold 2.4% of the sample. The sequencing input was PBMCs or T cells enriched from blood (not recorded which). The receptor set was obtained from a man aged 35 to 55 with acute COVID-19.

The rearrangement links TRBV2 to TRBJ2-1; the match to TRBD2 covers 13 bases. Germline V CDR1 and CDR2: SNHLY, FYNNEI. The V segment lost 6 bases and the J segment 8 bases; nucleotides outside the gene matches: 7. This CDR3 has 15 residues. The CDR3 DNA is TGTGCCAGCAGGCTTAGGACTAGCGGGAGTTATGAGCAGTTCTTC. This sequence encodes CASRLRTSGSYEQFF.

The CDR3, as DNA: TGTGCCATCAGGGCACAGGGAAATAGCAATCAGCCCCAGCATTTT. Translated, it gives CAIRAQGNSNQPQHF. The chain uses TRBV10-3 and TRBJ1-5; the D gene is possibly TRBD1 (6 bases). Germline CDR1 reads ENHRY; CDR2 reads SYGVKD. There are 15 residues in the CDR3. Trimming stripped 6 bases from V and 0 bases from J, with 12 bases between.

This chain connects TRBV6-5 to TRBJ2-7; D remains ambiguous. V lost 0 bases to trimming and J lost 3 bases, with 12 bases between them. Per germline, CDR1 MNHEY and CDR2 SVGAGI. The CDR3 loop spans 15 amino acids. CDR3 nucleotides: TGTGCCAGCAGTTACTCGAGCTTGATCTACTACGAGCAGTACTTC. Protein: CASSYSSLIYYEQYF.

CDR3 sequence reads: CASSQDLASGRGSDTQYF. Written as DNA, the CDR3 is TGCGCCAGCAGCCAAGATCTGGCTAGCGGGAGGGGGTCAGATACGCAGTATTTT. This rearrangement joins TRBV4-1 to TRBJ2-3, with 12 bases matching TRBD2. CDR3 size: 18 residues. Germline lookup yields CDR1 MGHRA and CDR2 YSYEKL. J lost 4 bases, V lost 0 bases, and 8 bases had no gene match.

The chain joins TRBV6-5 to TRBJ2-3; D is unresolved. CDR3 length: 14 residues. Germline V gene lookup returns CDR1 MNHEY and CDR2 SVGAGI. Between the trimmed V and J ends, which lost 5 bases and 2 bases, there was a span of 11 bases. DNA of the CDR3: TGTGCCAGCAGTCTACAGCCATCCACAGATACGCAGTATTTT. Translating it yields CASSLQPSTDTQYF.

The genes are TRBV3-1 (or the pseudogene TRBV3-2) and TRBJ2-3; tentative D call: TRBD2 (6 bases). Germline V gene lookup returns CDR1 LGHDT and CDR2 YNNKEL (reference sequence). The V and J ends lost 1 base and 0 bases respectively, with 11 bases between them. This CDR3 has 16 residues. CDR3 protein: CASSQAVGGSTDTQYF. For the CDR3, the DNA is TGTGCCAGCAGCCAAGCCGTGGGGGGTAGCACAGATACGCAGTATTTT.

V usage is TRBV21-1 and J usage is TRBJ2-2; whether TRBD2, the table's D call, matches the DNA was not checked. TRBV21-1 is recorded as a pseudogene. This CDR3 contains 16 residues. The CDR3 DNA is TGTGCCAGCAGCAAAGCGGTGGAGTGGTACACCGGGGAGCTGTTTTTT. Its protein product is CASSKAVEWYTGELFF.

The chain links TRBV5-4 to TRBJ2-2; the match to TRBD2 covers 11 bases. The CDR3 loop spans 15 amino acids. Germline V gene sequence: CDR1 SGHNT, CDR2 YYREEE (reference sequence). V dropped 4 bases and J dropped 4; count of bases not matched to a gene: 3. CDR3 region: CASSPGLAATGELFF. The CDR3 DNA follows: TGTGCCAGCAGCCCGGGACTAGCGGCCACCGGGGAGCTGTTTTTT.

This rearrangement joins TRBV19 to TRBJ2-7; D may be TRBD1 (7 bases). The length of the CDR3 is 13 residues. The V end lost 7 bases, the J end lost 4 bases, and 14 bases lay between the germline ends. CDR1 and CDR2 (germline): LNHDA, SQIVND (reference sequence). The CDR3 reads CASTRQGGYEQYF. For the CDR3, the DNA is TGTGCCAGTACCCGACAGGGAGGTTACGAGCAGTACTTC.

V and J are TRBV27 and TRBJ1-1; 7 bases align to TRBD1. V shed 5 bases, J shed 3 bases, and the junction held 6 bases outside the gene matches. CDR3 length: 14 residues. Germline V gene lookup returns CDR1 MNHEY and CDR2 SMNVEV (reference sequence). CDR3 sequence reads: CASSPGGWDTEAFF. Here the CDR3 DNA reads TGTGCCAGCAGTCCAGGGGGGTGGGACACTGAAGCTTTCTTT.

Only one count was recorded for this clone. The V and J genes are TRBV7-2 and TRBJ2-7; D remains unclear. The germline gives CDR1 SGHTA, CDR2 FQGNSA. The CDR3 loop spans 12 amino acids. Trimming stripped 5 bases from V and 6 bases from J, with 11 bases between. CDR3 loop: CASSDTLSEQYF. CDR3 DNA: TGTGCCAGCAGCGACACCCTATCCGAGCAGTACTTC.

The chain has TRBV5-6 and TRBJ1-3, with 7 bases aligning to TRBD1. After removal of 3 bases from V and 0 bases from J, the junction contained 0 bases not matched to a gene. Germline CDR1 and CDR2: SGHDT and YYEEEE. This CDR3 has 14 residues. The CDR3 DNA is TGTGCCAGCAGCTGGGACAGCTCTGGAAACACCATATATTTT. Protein sequence: CASSWDSSGNTIYF.

The genes are TRBV14 and TRBJ2-1, with TRBD1 matching 10 bases. The CDR3 covers 16 residues. CDR1 is SGHDN, CDR2 FVKESK, per germline. V trimming: 3 bases; J trimming: 6 bases; junction bases outside the gene matches: 8. In nucleotides, the CDR3 is TGTGCCAGCAGCCAGCTGGACAGGGGGTTAACCAATGAGCAGTTCTTC. Translating gives CASSQLDRGLTNEQFF.

The chain combines TRBV7-9 with TRBJ1-2; 9 bases line up with TRBD1. This CDR3 contains 16 residues. With V trimmed by 1 base and J by 2 bases, 5 bases remained unmatched. Germline CDR1 SEHNR, CDR2 FQNEAQ (reference sequence). This CDR3 reads CASSLGGTGQNYGYTF. The CDR3 nucleotides are TGTGCCAGCAGCTTAGGTGGGACAGGGCAAAACTATGGCTACACCTTC. The whole variable domain, remainder taken from reference TRBV7-9 and TRBJ1-2, is DTGVSQNPRHKITKRGQNVTFRCDPISEHNRLYWYRQTLGQGPEFLTYFQNEAQLEKSRLLSDRFSAERPKGSFSTLEIQRTEQGDSAMYLCASSLGGTGQNYGYTFGSGTRLTVV.

This sequence joins TRBV5-8 and TRBJ2-1, with D maybe TRBD2 (5 bases). From germline, CDR1 is SGHTS and CDR2 YDEGEE. This CDR3 contains 14 residues. V was trimmed by 2 bases and J by 2 bases, leaving 8 bases between them. The CDR3 bases are TGTGCCAGCAGCTTCCAGACTACCTACAATGAGCAGTTCTTC. Its protein product is CASSFQTTYNEQFF.

This clone was detected only a few times. The genes are TRBV10-2 and TRBJ1-3; D may be TRBD1 (5 bases). The V end lost 3 bases, the J end lost 4 bases, and 10 bases lay between the germline ends. The V gene's germline CDR1 is WSHSY and CDR2 SAAADI. The CDR3 spans 14 residues. CDR3 sequence: CASSDGGAGNTIYF. CDR3 nucleotides: TGCGCCAGCAGTGATGGAGGGGCGGGAAACACCATATATTTT.

This clone was counted a single time. This chain links TRBV6-5 with TRBJ1-1; D call uncertain. Trimming stripped 3 bases from V and 8 bases from J, with 13 bases between. The CDR3 contains 13 residues. Germline assignment: CDR1 MNHEY and CDR2 SVGAGI. In DNA, the CDR3 is TGTGCCAGCAGTTATTTCGACGGAGGAGAAGCTTTCTTT. Its protein product is CASSYFDGGEAFF.